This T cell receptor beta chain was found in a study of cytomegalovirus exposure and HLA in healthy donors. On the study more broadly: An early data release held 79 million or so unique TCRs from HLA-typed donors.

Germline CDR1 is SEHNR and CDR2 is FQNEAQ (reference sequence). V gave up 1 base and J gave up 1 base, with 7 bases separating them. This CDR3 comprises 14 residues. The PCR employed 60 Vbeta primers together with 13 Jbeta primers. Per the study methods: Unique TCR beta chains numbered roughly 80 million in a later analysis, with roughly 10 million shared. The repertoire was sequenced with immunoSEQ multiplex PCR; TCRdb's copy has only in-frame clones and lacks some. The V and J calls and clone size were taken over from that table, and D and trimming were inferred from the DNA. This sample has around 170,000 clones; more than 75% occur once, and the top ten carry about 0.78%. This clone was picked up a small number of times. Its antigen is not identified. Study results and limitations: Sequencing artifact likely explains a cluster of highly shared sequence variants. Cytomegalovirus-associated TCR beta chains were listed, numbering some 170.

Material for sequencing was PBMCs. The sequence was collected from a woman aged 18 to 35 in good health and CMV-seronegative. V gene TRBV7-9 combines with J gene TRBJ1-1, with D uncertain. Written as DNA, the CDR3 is TGTGCCAGCAGCTTAGTAGCAGAGAACACTGAAGCTTTCTTT. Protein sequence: CASSLVAENTEAFF.